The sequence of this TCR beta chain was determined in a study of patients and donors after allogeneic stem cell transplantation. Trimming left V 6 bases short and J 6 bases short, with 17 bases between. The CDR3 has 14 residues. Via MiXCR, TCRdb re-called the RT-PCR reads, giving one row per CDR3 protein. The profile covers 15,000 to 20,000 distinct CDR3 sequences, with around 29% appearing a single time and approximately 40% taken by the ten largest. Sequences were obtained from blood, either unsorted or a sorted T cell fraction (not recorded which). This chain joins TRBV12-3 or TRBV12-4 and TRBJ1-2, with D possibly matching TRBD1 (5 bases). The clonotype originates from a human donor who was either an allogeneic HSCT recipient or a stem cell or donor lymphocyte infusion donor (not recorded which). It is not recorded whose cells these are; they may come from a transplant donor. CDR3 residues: CASRRGRELDGYTF. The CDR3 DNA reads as TGTGCCAGCAGGAGGGGCAGGGAGTTGGATGGCTACACCTTC.